The T cell receptor (beta chain) described here comes from a study of patients and donors after allogeneic stem cell transplantation. This clonotype has ten or more counts. V gave up 4 bases and J gave up 1 base; unmatched junction bases: 4. CDR1 is SGHNT and CDR2 is YYREEE in the germline V gene (reference sequence). The CDR3 runs 15 residues. Using its own MiXCR run on the RT-PCR reads, TCRdb lists one record per CDR3 protein. The profile shows about a million distinct CDR3 sequences, about a sixth of them singletons. The chain joins TRBV5-4 to TRBJ1-4, with 7 nucleotides matching TRBD1. The sequence was obtained from a human donor who was either an allogeneic HSCT recipient or a stem cell or donor lymphocyte infusion donor (not recorded which). It is not recorded whose cells these are; they may come from a transplant donor. Sample: blood, either unsorted or a sorted T cell fraction (not recorded which). This chain's CDR3 is CASSPQGGTNEKLFF. The DNA of the CDR3 is TGTGCCAGCAGCCCTCAGGGGGGAACTAATGAAAAACTGTTTTTT.